This TCR beta chain emerged from a study of vaccination and CD4 T cells after COVID-19. At the level of the study: The convalescents included six males and four females, and among them two were Hispanic while seven were Caucasian.

Treatment given: approximately 11-day PBMC culture with coronavirus spike peptide pools or control peptides (ViraFEST assay). The Oncomine TCR Beta short-read assay generated sequence data from the DNA of cultured CD4+ T cells. Genomic DNA was isolated from CD4+ T cells that had been cultured. TCRdb independently ran MiXCR on the PCR reads; one entry per CDR3 protein. This table has over 14,000 distinct CDR3 sequences, roughly 61% appearing once. Points on this clonotype: Its antigen is unknown.

Germline V gene lookup returns CDR1 MDHEN and CDR2 SYDVKM. The CDR3 contains 20 residues. The V gene end was trimmed by 2 bases and the J gene end by 6 bases; junction bases not matched to a gene: 17. The sample taken for sequencing was CD4+ T cells from blood, cultured in vitro. The chain has TRBV28 and TRBJ1-5, with 12 bases aligning to TRBD1. This TCR came from a human donor who had recovered from COVID-19. CDR3 in DNA: TGTGCCAGCAGTTTACCCCTAGGGGGACAGGGGGCGCTTCGATCTCAGCCCCAGCATTTT. Translation gives CASSLPLGGQGALRSQPQHF.